This TCR beta chain comes out of a study of control samples from healthy donors and cancer patients. Clones were sequenced by immunoSEQ multiplex PCR, and TCRdb holds only the in-frame ones, with some missing. The sample lists about 220,000 clones, just under 95% occurring once. V lost 4 bases, J lost 7 bases, and 16 bases lay in between. Per the germline V gene, CDR1 is MGHDK and CDR2 is SYGVNS. The CDR3 runs 14 residues. V and J are TRBV25-1 and TRBJ1-2; maybe TRBD1 (5 bases). Sequencing input: blood. This clonotype was obtained from a man aged 45 to 65 in good health. For the CDR3, the DNA is TGTGCCAGCAGTGTCTCAGACAGAATAGCTGGCTACACCTTC. Protein: CASSVSDRIAGYTF.